Sequencing of this T cell receptor beta chain was carried out in a study of cytomegalovirus exposure and HLA in healthy donors. Study information: When roughly 420 donors were genotyped, about 80% of them were found to fall in the Caucasian-associated ancestry cluster.

This CDR3 region has 15 residues. V gave up 1 base and J gave up 3 bases, with 10 bases separating them. Germline values: CDR1 SGHTA, CDR2 FQGNSA. This clone showed up just a few times. The antigen remains unidentified. Study observations and caveats: Later on, a genetic analysis was performed. It linked a missense variant in DCLRE1C with V- and J-gene trimming of TCR beta. The study assumed roughly uniform donor sequencing depth for presence/absence analyses. Immune exposure data for these donors was limited to CMV serostatus.

This PCR relied on a set of 60 Vbeta primers and 13 Jbeta primers. Only in-frame clones appear in the TCRdb table, and some are missing; sequencing was by immunoSEQ multiplex PCR. The sample has fewer than 200,000 clones, roughly two thirds seen once. The gene calls are TRBV7-2 and TRBJ1-5; the D gene is possibly TRBD1 (6 bases). The sequence was obtained from a woman under 30 in good health and CMV-seropositive. Sequences were obtained from PBMCs. The CDR3 region is CASSLGNRANQPQHF. The CDR3 region has the DNA TGTGCCAGCAGCTTAGGTAACAGGGCCAATCAGCCCCAGCATTTT.